Only one count was recorded for the clone carrying this T cell receptor (beta chain). Its cognate antigen is unknown. Assay used: immunoSEQ multiplex PCR; TCRdb lists only in-frame clones, some missing. This table has about 2.4 million clones, 90% to 95% appearing once. This sample is drawn from a study of shared clonotypes between healthy human individuals. Study outcomes and limitations: Shared clonotypes across all four donors exceeded non-shared ones in generation probability.

CDR1 MDHEN and CDR2 SYDVKM come from the germline V gene. V was pared by 2 bases and J by 6 bases, with 1 base of the junction left unmatched. This CDR3 spans 14 amino acids. The sequence was obtained from a man aged 18 to 29 in good health. Some clones in this sample may be carry-over from other donors' samples. This chain uses TRBV28 with TRBJ2-1; the match to TRBD1 covers 10 bases. The sequenced sample consisted of naive CD4+ T cells from PBMCs. Noted subset: CD45RA+ positively selected. The DNA for the CDR3 is TGTGCCAGCAGTTTACGACAGGGGGCCAATGAGCAGTTCTTC. It yields the protein CASSLRQGANEQFF.